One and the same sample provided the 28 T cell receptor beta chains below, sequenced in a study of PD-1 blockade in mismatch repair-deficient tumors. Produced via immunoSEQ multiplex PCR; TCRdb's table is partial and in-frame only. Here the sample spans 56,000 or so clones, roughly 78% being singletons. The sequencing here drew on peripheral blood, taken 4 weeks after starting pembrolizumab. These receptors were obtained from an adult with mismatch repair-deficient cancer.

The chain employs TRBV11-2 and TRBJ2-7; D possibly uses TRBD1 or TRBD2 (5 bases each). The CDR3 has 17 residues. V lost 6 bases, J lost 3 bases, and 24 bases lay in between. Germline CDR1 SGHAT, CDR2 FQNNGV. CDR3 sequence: CASSPTTGARTNYEQYF. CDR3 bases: TGTGCCAGCAGTCCCACAACCGGGGCCAGGACGAACTACGAGCAGTACTTC.

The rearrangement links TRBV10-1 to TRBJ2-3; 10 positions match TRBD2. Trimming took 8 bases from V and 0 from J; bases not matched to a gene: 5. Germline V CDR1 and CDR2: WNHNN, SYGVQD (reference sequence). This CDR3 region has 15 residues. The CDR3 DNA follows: TGCGCCAGCGGTATGACTAGCGGGAGCACAGATACGCAGTATTTT. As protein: CASGMTSGSTDTQYF.

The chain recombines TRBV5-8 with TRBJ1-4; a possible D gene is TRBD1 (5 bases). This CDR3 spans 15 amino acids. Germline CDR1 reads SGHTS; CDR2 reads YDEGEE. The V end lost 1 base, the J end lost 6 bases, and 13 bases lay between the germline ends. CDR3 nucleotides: TGTGCCAGCAGCTTGACTGGGACGGCGGATGAAAAACTGTTTTTT. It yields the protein CASSLTGTADEKLFF.

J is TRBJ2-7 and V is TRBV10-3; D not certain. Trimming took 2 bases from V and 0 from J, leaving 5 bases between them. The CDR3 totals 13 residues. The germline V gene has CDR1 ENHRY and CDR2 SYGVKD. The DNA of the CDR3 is TGTGCCATCAGTGAGGGCAGCTCCTACGAGCAGTACTTC. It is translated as CAISEGSSYEQYF.

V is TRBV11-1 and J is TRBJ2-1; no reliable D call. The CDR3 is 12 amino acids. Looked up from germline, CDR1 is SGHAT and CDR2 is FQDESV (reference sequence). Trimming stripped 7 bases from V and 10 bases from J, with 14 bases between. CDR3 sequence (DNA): TGTGCCAGCACCTCCCTTCGAACCGAGCAGTTCTTC. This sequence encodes CASTSLRTEQFF.

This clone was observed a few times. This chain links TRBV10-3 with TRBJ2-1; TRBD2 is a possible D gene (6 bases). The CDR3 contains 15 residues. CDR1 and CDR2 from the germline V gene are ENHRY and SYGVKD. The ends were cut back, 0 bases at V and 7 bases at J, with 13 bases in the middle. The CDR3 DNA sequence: TGTGCCATCAGTGAGTCACGGGAGAATCTAAATGAGCAGTTCTTC. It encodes CAISESRENLNEQFF.

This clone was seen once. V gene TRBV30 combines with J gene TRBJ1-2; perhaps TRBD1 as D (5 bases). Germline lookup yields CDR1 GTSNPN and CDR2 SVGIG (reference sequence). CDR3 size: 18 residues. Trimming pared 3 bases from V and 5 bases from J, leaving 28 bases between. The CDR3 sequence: CAWRPTPNRNRTWYGYTF. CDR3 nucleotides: TGTGCCTGGAGACCAACCCCCAACAGGAACCGGACGTGGTATGGCTACACCTTC.

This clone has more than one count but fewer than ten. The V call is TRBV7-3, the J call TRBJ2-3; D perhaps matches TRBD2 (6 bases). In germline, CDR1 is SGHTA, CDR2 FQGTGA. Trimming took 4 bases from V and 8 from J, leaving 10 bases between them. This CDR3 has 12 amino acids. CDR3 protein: CASSSAGSTQYF. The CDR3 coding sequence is TGTGCCAGCAGCTCCGCGGGAAGTACGCAGTATTTT.

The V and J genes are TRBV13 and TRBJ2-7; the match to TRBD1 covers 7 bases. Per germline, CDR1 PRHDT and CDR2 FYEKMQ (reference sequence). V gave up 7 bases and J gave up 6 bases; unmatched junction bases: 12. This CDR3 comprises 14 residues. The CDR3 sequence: CASTTMTGLGEQYF. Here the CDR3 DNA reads TGTGCCAGCACGACAATGACAGGGTTGGGCGAGCAGTACTTC.

The CDR3 reads CASSPGAGTGELFF. The CDR3 bases are TGTGCCAGCAGCCCAGGTGCTGGCACCGGGGAGCTGTTTTTT. The chain employs TRBV2 and TRBJ2-2; D gene ambiguous. Germline lookup yields CDR1 SNHLY and CDR2 FYNNEI. The germline V and J ends were trimmed by 6 bases and 4 bases, with 12 bases remaining between them. The CDR3 spans 14 residues. Full variable domain (outside the CDR3, taken from reference TRBV2 and TRBJ2-2): EPEVTQTPSHQVTQMGQEVILRCVPISNHLYFYWYRQILGQKVEFLVSFYNNEISEKSEIFDDQFSVERPDGSNFTLKIRSTKLEDSAMYFCASSPGAGTGELFFGEGSRLTVL.

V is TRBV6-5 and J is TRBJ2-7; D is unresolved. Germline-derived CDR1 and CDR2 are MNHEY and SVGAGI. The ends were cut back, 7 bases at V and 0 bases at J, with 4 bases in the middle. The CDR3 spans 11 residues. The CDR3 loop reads CASTSSYEQYF. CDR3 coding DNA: TGTGCCAGCACCTCCTCCTACGAGCAGTACTTC.

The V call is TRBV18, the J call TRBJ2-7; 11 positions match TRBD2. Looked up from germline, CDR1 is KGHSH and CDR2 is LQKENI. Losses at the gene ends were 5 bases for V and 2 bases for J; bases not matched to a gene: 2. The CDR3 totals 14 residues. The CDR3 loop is CASSIAGGPYEQYF. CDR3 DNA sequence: TGTGCCAGCTCAATAGCGGGAGGGCCCTACGAGCAGTACTTC.

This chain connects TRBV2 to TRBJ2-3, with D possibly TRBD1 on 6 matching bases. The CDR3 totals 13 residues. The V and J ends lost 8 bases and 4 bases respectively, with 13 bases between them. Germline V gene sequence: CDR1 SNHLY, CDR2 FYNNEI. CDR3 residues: CASGQGTPDTQYF. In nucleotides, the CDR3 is TGTGCCAGCGGTCAGGGGACGCCAGATACGCAGTATTTT. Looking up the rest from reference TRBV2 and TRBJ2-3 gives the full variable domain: EPEVTQTPSHQVTQMGQEVILRCVPISNHLYFYWYRQILGQKVEFLVSFYNNEISEKSEIFDDQFSVERPDGSNFTLKIRSTKLEDSAMYFCASGQGTPDTQYFGPGTRLTVL.

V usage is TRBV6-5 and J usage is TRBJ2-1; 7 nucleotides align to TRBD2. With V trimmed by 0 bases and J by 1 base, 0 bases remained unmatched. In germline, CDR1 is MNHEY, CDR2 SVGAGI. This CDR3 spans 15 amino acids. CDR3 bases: TGTGCCAGCAGTTACTCAGCGGGGTCCTACAATGAGCAGTTCTTC. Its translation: CASSYSAGSYNEQFF.

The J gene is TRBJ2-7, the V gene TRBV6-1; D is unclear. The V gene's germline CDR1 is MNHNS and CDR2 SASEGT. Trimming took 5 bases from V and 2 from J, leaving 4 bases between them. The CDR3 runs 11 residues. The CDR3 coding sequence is TGTGCCAGCAGTAAGACCTACGAGCAGTACTTC. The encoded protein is CASSKTYEQYF.

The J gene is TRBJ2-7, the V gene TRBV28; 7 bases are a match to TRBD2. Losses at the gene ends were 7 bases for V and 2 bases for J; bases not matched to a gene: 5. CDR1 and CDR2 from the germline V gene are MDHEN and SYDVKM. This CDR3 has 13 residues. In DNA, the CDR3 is TGTGCCAGCACTTGGGGAGGGACCTACGAGCAGTACTTC. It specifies CASTWGGTYEQYF.

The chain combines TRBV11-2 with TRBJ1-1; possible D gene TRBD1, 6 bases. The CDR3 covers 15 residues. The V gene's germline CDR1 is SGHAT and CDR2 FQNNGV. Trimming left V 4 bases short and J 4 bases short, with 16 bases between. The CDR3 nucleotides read TGTGCCAGCAGCTGGGGGGCGGGGTCTGGCACTGAAGCTTTCTTT. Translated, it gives CASSWGAGSGTEAFF.

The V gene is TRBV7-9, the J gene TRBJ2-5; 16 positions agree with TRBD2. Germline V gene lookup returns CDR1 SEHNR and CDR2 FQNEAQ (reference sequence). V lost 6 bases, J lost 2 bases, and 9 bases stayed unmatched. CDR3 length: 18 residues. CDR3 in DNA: TGTGCCAGCAGAGCCGGGACTAGCGGGAGGGCCAGTCAAGAGACCCAGTACTTC. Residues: CASRAGTSGRASQETQYF.

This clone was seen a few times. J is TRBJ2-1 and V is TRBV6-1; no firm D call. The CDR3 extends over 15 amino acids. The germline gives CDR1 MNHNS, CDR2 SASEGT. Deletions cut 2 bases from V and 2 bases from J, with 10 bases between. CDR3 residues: CASSELVEPYNEQFF. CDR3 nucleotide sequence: TGTGCCAGCAGTGAATTGGTGGAGCCCTACAATGAGCAGTTCTTC.

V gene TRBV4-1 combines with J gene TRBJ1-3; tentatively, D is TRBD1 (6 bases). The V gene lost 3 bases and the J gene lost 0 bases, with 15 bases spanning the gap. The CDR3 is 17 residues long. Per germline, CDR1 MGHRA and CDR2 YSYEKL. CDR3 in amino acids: CASSHRDNRLSGNTIYF. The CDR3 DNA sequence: TGCGCCAGCAGCCACCGGGACAACCGACTCTCTGGAAACACCATATATTTT.

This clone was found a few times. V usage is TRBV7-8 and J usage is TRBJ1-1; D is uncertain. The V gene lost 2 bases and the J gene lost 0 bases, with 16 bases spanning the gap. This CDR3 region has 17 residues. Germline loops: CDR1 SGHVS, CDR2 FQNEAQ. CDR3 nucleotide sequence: TGTGCCAGCAGCTTAACGTCGGCAGTAGGTTTGAACACTGAAGCTTTCTTT. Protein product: CASSLTSAVGLNTEAFF.

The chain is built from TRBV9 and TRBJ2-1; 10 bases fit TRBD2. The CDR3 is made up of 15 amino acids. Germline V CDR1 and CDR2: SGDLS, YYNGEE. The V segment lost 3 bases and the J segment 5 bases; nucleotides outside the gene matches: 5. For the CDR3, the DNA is TGTGCCAGCAGCGGGAGGACTAGCGGACACAATGAGCAGTTCTTC. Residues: CASSGRTSGHNEQFF. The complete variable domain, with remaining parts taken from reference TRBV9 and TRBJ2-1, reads DSGVTQTPKHLITATGQRVTLRCSPRSGDLSVYWYQQSLDQGLQFLIQYYNGEERAKGNILERFSAQQFPDLHSELNLSSLELGDSALYFCASSGRTSGHNEQFFGPGTRLTVL.

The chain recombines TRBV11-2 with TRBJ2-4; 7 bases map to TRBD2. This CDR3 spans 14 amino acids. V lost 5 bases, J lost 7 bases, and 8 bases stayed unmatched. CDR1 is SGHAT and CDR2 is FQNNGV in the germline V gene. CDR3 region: CASSLTGGRNIQYF. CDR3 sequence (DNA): TGTGCCAGCAGCCTCACGGGAGGTAGGAACATTCAGTACTTC.

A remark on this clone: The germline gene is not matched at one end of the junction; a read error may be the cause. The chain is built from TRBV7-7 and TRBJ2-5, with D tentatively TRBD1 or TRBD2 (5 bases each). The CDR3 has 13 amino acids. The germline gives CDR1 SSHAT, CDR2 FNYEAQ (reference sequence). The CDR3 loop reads CASSLAGTETQYF. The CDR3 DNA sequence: TGTGCTAGCAGCTTAGCAGGGACAGAGACCCAGTACTTC.

The CDR3 DNA is TGTGCCAGTAAGGGGACAGGGAACTATGGCTACACCTTC. It specifies CASKGTGNYGYTF. This chain links TRBV19 with TRBJ1-2, with 9 bases fitting TRBD1. The CDR3 loop spans 13 amino acids. The germline CDR1 and CDR2 sequences are LNHDA and SQIVND (reference sequence). With V trimmed by 7 bases and J by 2 bases, 2 bases remained unmatched.

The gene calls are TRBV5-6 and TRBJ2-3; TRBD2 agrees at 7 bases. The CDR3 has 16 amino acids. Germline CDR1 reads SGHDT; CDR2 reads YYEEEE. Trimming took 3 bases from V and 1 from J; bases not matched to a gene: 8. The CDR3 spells CASSYIAGPGTDTQYF. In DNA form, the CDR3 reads TGTGCCAGCAGCTACATAGCGGGCCCTGGCACAGATACGCAGTATTTT. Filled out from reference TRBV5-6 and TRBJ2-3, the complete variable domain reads DAGVTQSPTHLIKTRGQQVTLRCSPKSGHDTVSWYQQALGQGPQFIFQYYEEEERQRGNFPDRFSGHQFPNYSSELNVNALLLGDSALYLCASSYIAGPGTDTQYFGPGTRLTVL.

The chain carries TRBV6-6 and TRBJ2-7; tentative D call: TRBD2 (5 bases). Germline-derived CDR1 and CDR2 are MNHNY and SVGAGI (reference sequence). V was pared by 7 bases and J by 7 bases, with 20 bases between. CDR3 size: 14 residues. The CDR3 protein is CASTPRGGSKEQYF. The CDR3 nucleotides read TGTGCCAGCACCCCACGAGGCGGGTCTAAGGAGCAGTACTTC.

The CDR3 coding sequence is TGTGCCAGCAGTGAAAGAACAGGAGAGAACTATGGCTACACCTTC. Protein: CASSERTGENYGYTF. The V call is TRBV6-1, the J call TRBJ1-2; perhaps TRBD1 as D (5 bases). Germline CDR1 reads MNHNS; CDR2 reads SASEGT. V was pared by 2 bases and J by 2 bases, with 12 bases between. This CDR3 contains 15 residues.